This T cell receptor (beta chain) was sequenced for a study of neurological immune-mediated disorders. General study results and limits: HTLV-1-associated myelopathy led in TCR clonal expansion, while multiple sclerosis ranked lowest, below healthy controls.

The cDNA was generated by 5'RACE with 10-nucleotide random UMIs. TCRdb analysed the 5' RACE reads with MiXCR anew, one entry per CDR3 protein. The sample has 30,000 to 35,000 distinct CDR3 sequences, about 4% seen once. This clonotype showed up many times. Its specificity is unknown. Libraries from sorted cells used 1 million T cells (CD4+ or CD8+). With 6 bases clipped from V and 10 bases from J, the junction kept 13 bases outside the gene matches. The CDR3 spans 15 residues. The germline CDR1 and CDR2 sequences are MRHNA and SNTAGT. This rearrangement joins TRBV6-4 to TRBJ2-1, with 9 bases fitting TRBD2. Sequencing input: CD4+ T cells from blood. The receptor comes from a woman aged 40 to 50 in good health. The CDR3 loop is CASSPSGSGSGEQFF. The CDR3, as DNA: TGTGCCAGCAGCCCGTCGGGTAGCGGGAGTGGAGAGCAGTTCTTC.